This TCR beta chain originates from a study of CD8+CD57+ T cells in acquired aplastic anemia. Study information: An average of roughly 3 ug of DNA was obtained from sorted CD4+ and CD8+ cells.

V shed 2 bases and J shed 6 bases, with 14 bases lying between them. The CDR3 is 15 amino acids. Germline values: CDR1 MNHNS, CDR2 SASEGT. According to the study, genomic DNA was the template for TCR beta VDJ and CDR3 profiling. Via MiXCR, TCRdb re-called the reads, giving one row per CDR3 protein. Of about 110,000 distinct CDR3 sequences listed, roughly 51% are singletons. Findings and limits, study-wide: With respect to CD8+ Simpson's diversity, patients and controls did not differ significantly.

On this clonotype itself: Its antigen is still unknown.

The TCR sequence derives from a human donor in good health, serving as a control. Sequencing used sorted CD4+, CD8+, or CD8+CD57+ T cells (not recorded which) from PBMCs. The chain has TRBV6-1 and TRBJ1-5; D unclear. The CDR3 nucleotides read TGTGCCAGCAGTGAACTTTTTGGAGGTAGTCAGCCCCAGCATTTT. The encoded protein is CASSELFGGSQPQHF.